One and the same sample provided the 17 T cell receptor beta chains below, sequenced in a study of blood T cell repertoires in COVID-19. Clones were read by immunoSEQ multiplex PCR, and TCRdb kept only the in-frame ones, dropping some. Of 6,900 or so clones detected, roughly nine tenths appear once; the ten largest clones hold around a sixth. The sample comprised peripheral blood. These TCRs come from a human donor in a cohort sampled during active COVID-19.

J is TRBJ2-3 and V is TRBV4-1, with 14 bases fitting TRBD2. Germline lookup yields CDR1 MGHRA and CDR2 YSYEKL. J was trimmed by 6 bases and V by 2 bases; bases with no gene match: 4. The CDR3 is 16 amino acids. As DNA, the CDR3 is TGCGCCAGCAGCCAACGACTAGCGGGGGGGAGCGATACGCAGTATTTT. Translation: CASSQRLAGGSDTQYF.

The V gene is TRBV6-1, the J gene TRBJ1-2, with D uncertain. The CDR3 is 13 residues long. Germline V CDR1 and CDR2: MNHNS, SASEGT. Trimming cost V 3 bases and J 2 bases, with 7 bases left between them. This CDR3 reads CASSDRINYGYTF. The CDR3 nucleotides are TGTGCCAGCAGTGACAGGATAAACTATGGCTACACCTTC.

The rearrangement links TRBV6-2 or TRBV6-3 to TRBJ2-1, with TRBD2 matching over 14 bases. Germline V gene lookup returns CDR1 MNHEY and CDR2 SVGEGT. The V segment lost 6 bases and the J segment 6 bases; nucleotides outside the gene matches: 7. The CDR3 has 16 amino acids. The CDR3 sequence is CASSWTSGGYRNEQFF. The CDR3 DNA sequence: TGTGCCAGCAGCTGGACTAGCGGGGGGTATCGCAATGAGCAGTTCTTC.

The CDR3 region has the DNA TGTGCCAGCAGTTTACGAGTTACGGGTGGTGAGCAGTTCTTC. Amino acids: CASSLRVTGGEQFF. The rearrangement joins TRBV27 to TRBJ2-1; D is ambiguous. There are 14 residues in the CDR3. The V gene lost 2 bases and the J gene lost 9 bases, with 14 bases spanning the gap. The germline V gene has CDR1 MNHEY and CDR2 SMNVEV (reference sequence).

The gene calls are TRBV3-1 (or the pseudogene TRBV3-2) and TRBJ2-5, with D possibly being TRBD1 (7 bases). Germline assignment: CDR1 LGHDT and CDR2 YNNKEL (reference sequence). Deletions cut 4 bases from V and 5 bases from J, with 14 bases between. The CDR3 runs to 14 residues. DNA of the CDR3: TGTGCCAGCAGCCTCTTGGCAGGGGGGGAGACCCAGTACTTC. Amino acid sequence: CASSLLAGGETQYF.

The CDR3 nucleotides are TGCGCCAGCAGCCAAGAGACAGGGTGGTCCTACGAGCAGTACTTC. Encoded protein: CASSQETGWSYEQYF. J is TRBJ2-7 and V is TRBV4-3; TRBD1 agrees at 7 bases. CDR3 size: 15 residues. Germline V lookup: CDR1 LGHNA, CDR2 YSLEER. The J segment lost 1 base and the V segment lost 0 bases, leaving 3 bases of the junction unmatched.

The J gene is TRBJ1-4, the V gene TRBV7-9; TRBD1 matches at 7 bases. Germline values: CDR1 SEHNR, CDR2 FQNEAQ (reference sequence). The V and J ends lost 5 bases and 0 bases, in that order; junction bases with no gene match: 9. This CDR3 contains 17 residues. In DNA form, the CDR3 reads TGTGCCAGCAGCCCACAGGACAGGTCCTCAACTAATGAAAAACTGTTTTTT. Residues: CASSPQDRSSTNEKLFF.

The rearrangement links TRBV5-1 to TRBJ2-2; 7 bases match TRBD1. The CDR3 is 14 amino acids. Germline assignment: CDR1 SGHRS and CDR2 YFSETQ. Trimming took 2 bases from V and 4 from J; bases not matched to a gene: 2. CDR3 in amino acids: CASSLRQGTGELFF. In DNA form, the CDR3 reads TGCGCCAGCAGCTTACGACAGGGCACCGGGGAGCTGTTTTTT.

This clone turned up a few times. This chain uses TRBV2 with TRBJ1-5, with D perhaps matching TRBD1 (5 bases). The CDR3 sequence is 15 residues long. V shed 6 bases and J shed 5 bases, with 17 bases lying between them. The germline V gene has CDR1 SNHLY and CDR2 FYNNEI. The CDR3 bases are TGTGCCAGCAGGGATCTACTCGGGGGGGATCAGCCCCAGCATTTT. Translation: CASRDLLGGDQPQHF.

The chain joins TRBV12-3 or TRBV12-4 to TRBJ2-5, with a tentative D call TRBD2 (6 bases). The CDR3 runs to 13 residues. With 6 bases removed from V and 5 bases from J, the gap between germline ends came to 13 bases. CDR3 in amino acids: CASRLLASETQYF. CDR3 DNA: TGTGCCAGCAGGCTACTAGCAAGCGAGACCCAGTACTTC.

V usage is TRBV6-1 and J usage is TRBJ1-1, with D possibly TRBD1 on 6 matching bases. V shed 2 bases and J shed 3 bases, with 10 bases lying between them. CDR1 and CDR2 (germline): MNHNS, SASEGT. The CDR3 loop spans 14 amino acids. The CDR3 protein is CASSELDSHTEAFF. Here the CDR3 DNA reads TGTGCCAGCAGTGAACTGGACAGCCACACTGAAGCTTTCTTT.

The J gene is TRBJ1-1, the V gene TRBV2; possibly TRBD1 for D (6 bases). The CDR3 runs to 15 residues. V lost 4 bases to trimming and J lost 6 bases, with 18 bases between them. CDR1 and CDR2 (germline): SNHLY, FYNNEI. The CDR3 sequence: CASSANTQGRAEAFF. The CDR3 DNA reads as TGTGCCAGCAGTGCAAATACTCAGGGGCGTGCTGAAGCTTTCTTT.

This chain uses TRBV18 with TRBJ2-1, with TRBD2 matching over 10 bases. The trim removed 2 bases at V and 2 bases at J, leaving 6 bases unmatched. Germline values: CDR1 KGHSH, CDR2 LQKENI. The CDR3 runs to 17 residues. CDR3 residues: CASSPAWTSGTYNEQFF. DNA of the CDR3: TGTGCCAGCTCACCAGCTTGGACTAGCGGTACCTACAATGAGCAGTTCTTC. Full variable domain (missing parts from reference TRBV18 and TRBJ2-1): NAGVMQNPRHLVRRRGQEARLRCSPMKGHSHVYWYRQLPEEGLKFMVYLQKENIIDESGMPKERFSAEFPKEGPSILRIQQVVRGDSAAYFCASSPAWTSGTYNEQFFGPGTRLTVL.

The J gene is TRBJ2-4, the V gene TRBV6-5; 9 nucleotides agree with TRBD1. Germline V gene sequence: CDR1 MNHEY, CDR2 SVGAGI. V lost 2 bases to trimming and J lost 8 bases; unmatched junction nucleotides: 4. CDR3 length: 14 residues. CDR3 in amino acids: CASSYTRQGDIQYF. The DNA for the CDR3 is TGTGCCAGCAGTTACACCAGACAGGGGGACATTCAGTACTTC.

Comments on this clone: Germline and junction disagree at one end, which may indicate a read error. This chain uses TRBV7-7 with TRBJ2-3; D ambiguous. The germline V gene has CDR1 SSHAT and CDR2 FNYEAQ (reference sequence). CDR3 size: 13 residues. The DNA for the CDR3 is TGTGCTAGCAGCTCGTTGACTGGCAATACGCAGTATTTT. It specifies CASSSLTGNTQYF. The complete variable domain, with remaining parts taken from reference TRBV7-7 and TRBJ2-3, reads GAGVSQSPRYKVTKRGQDVTLRCDPISSHATLYWYQQALGQGPEFLTYFNYEAQPDKSGLPSDRFSAERPEGSISTLTIQRTEQRDSAMYRCASSSLTGNTQYFGPGTRLTVL.

This chain uses TRBV7-3 with TRBJ2-7, with TRBD1 identical over 7 bases. The CDR3 has 17 residues. The J segment lost 2 bases and the V segment lost 7 bases, leaving 17 bases of the junction unmatched. Germline loops: CDR1 SGHTA, CDR2 FQGTGA. CDR3 coding DNA: TGTGCCAGCAACCGGGACAGAGCCTATTTTTCAGCCTACGAGCAGTACTTC. Translated: CASNRDRAYFSAYEQYF. The variable domain in full, with the rest retrieved from reference TRBV7-3 and TRBJ2-7, is GAGVSQTPSNKVTEKGKYVELRCDPISGHTALYWYRQSLGQGPEFLIYFQGTGAADDSGLPNDRFFAVRPEGSVSTLKIQRTERGDSAVYLCASNRDRAYFSAYEQYFGPGTRLTVT.

This clone was seen just once. V gene TRBV18 combines with J gene TRBJ2-5, with D tentatively TRBD1 (6 bases). Trimming stripped 5 bases from V and 3 bases from J, with 10 bases between. CDR1 and CDR2 from the germline V gene are KGHSH and LQKENI. This CDR3 region has 13 residues. CDR3 in amino acids: CASSERGKETQYF. The CDR3 region has the DNA TGTGCCAGCTCAGAGAGGGGGAAAGAGACCCAGTACTTC.